A single sample gave rise to the 16 T cell receptor beta chains below, sequenced in a study of Ad26.COV2.S vaccination and SARS-CoV-2 variants. Profiling relied on immunoSEQ multiplex PCR, and the TCRdb table lists in-frame clones only, not all of them. The table has 350,000 to 450,000 clones, around 83% seen once. Treatment indicated: 15 to 20 received Ad26.COV2.S at low or high dose, single or two shots; five or six received placebo; per-sample allocation not given. All samples were drawn on day 63, counting from the first vaccine or placebo injection. Sequencing was performed on peripheral blood, taken in a trial of Ad26.COV2.S vaccine versus placebo. These receptors came from a person between 18 and 60 years old who received the Ad26.COV2.S COVID-19 vaccine or a placebo.

The rearrangement joins TRBV10-2 to TRBJ2-1, with 10 nucleotides matching TRBD2. Germline CDR1 reads WSHSY; CDR2 reads SAAADI. There are 18 residues in the CDR3. V was clipped by 4 bases and J by 6 bases; unmatched bases: 15. In nucleotides, the CDR3 is TGCGCCAGCAGTGCTCACAGGGGAAGCGGGGGGGCCCTCAATGAGCAGTTCTTC. Amino acids: CASSAHRGSGGALNEQFF.

The gene calls are TRBV27 and TRBJ1-1, with D tentatively TRBD1 (5 bases). The CDR3 is 13 amino acids. Germline V gene sequence: CDR1 MNHEY, CDR2 SMNVEV (reference sequence). V was pared by 5 bases and J by 6 bases, with 13 bases between. The CDR3 loop reads CASSDTKTAEAFF. CDR3 DNA: TGTGCCAGCAGTGATACTAAGACAGCTGAAGCTTTCTTT.

This sequence joins TRBV28 and TRBJ2-2; 9 bases align to TRBD1. The CDR3 runs 17 residues. Germline V gives CDR1 MDHEN, CDR2 SYDVKM. Trimming at V came to 3 bases and at J to 5 bases, leaving 10 bases not matched to a gene. The CDR3 is CASSLFLGTGLTGELFF. CDR3 DNA: TGTGCCAGCAGTTTGTTCCTCGGGACAGGGTTAACCGGGGAGCTGTTTTTT.

The V and J genes are TRBV25-1 and TRBJ2-5; no clear D gene. The germline CDR1 and CDR2 sequences are MGHDK and SYGVNS. With 3 bases removed from V and 2 bases from J, the gap between germline ends came to 4 bases. There are 12 residues in the CDR3. The CDR3 region is CASSDFQETQYF. CDR3 DNA: TGTGCCAGCAGTGATTTTCAAGAGACCCAGTACTTC.

This clone was observed a handful of times. The J gene is TRBJ1-4, the V gene TRBV19; D gene uncertain. Germline CDR1 is LNHDA and CDR2 is SQIVND (reference sequence). With 5 bases removed from V and 7 bases from J, the gap between germline ends came to 14 bases. The CDR3 has 14 amino acids. CDR3 region: CASSFSTSGEKLFF. The DNA for the CDR3 is TGTGCCAGTAGTTTTTCCACCTCTGGTGAAAAACTGTTTTTT.

This rearrangement joins TRBV6-1 to TRBJ1-5, with TRBD1 identical over 8 bases. J lost 3 bases, V lost 3 bases, and 13 bases had no gene match. This CDR3 region has 18 residues. Germline V gene lookup returns CDR1 MNHNS and CDR2 SASEGT. CDR3 region: CASSDAFWTGRNNQPQHF. Written as DNA, the CDR3 is TGTGCCAGCAGTGACGCCTTTTGGACAGGGAGGAACAATCAGCCCCAGCATTTT.

The rearrangement uses TRBV3-1 (or the pseudogene TRBV3-2) and TRBJ2-2; 10 nucleotides align to TRBD1. Germline CDR1 LGHDT, CDR2 YNNKEL (reference sequence). The CDR3 contains 15 residues. Unmatched junction bases numbered 4, after V lost 1 base and J lost 8 bases. The CDR3 is CASSQGQGARGELFF. Written as DNA, the CDR3 is TGTGCCAGCAGCCAAGGACAGGGGGCTAGGGGGGAGCTGTTTTTT.

The chain couples TRBV19 to TRBJ2-6; D possibly corresponds to TRBD1 (6 bases). The length of the CDR3 is 18 residues. Germline V gives CDR1 LNHDA, CDR2 SQIVND (reference sequence). Trimming removed 1 base at V and 0 bases at J, with 13 bases between. CDR3 amino acids: CASSIGGGIGSGANVLTF. The CDR3 coding sequence is TGTGCCAGTAGTATAGGAGGGGGTATCGGCTCTGGGGCCAACGTCCTGACTTTC.

The chain carries TRBV7-9 and TRBJ2-3, with no clear D. Trimming removed 3 bases at V and 4 bases at J, with 5 bases between. The germline V gene encodes CDR1 SEHNR and CDR2 FQNEAQ (reference sequence). There are 12 residues in the CDR3. CDR3 nucleotides: TGTGCCAGCAGCTTGTCGGCAGATACGCAGTATTTT. Translated, it gives CASSLSADTQYF.

This clone was counted a single time. The chain combines TRBV28 with TRBJ2-3; tentatively, D is TRBD1 or TRBD2 (7 bases each). V shed 5 bases and J shed 2 bases, with 14 bases lying between them. Per the germline V gene, CDR1 is MDHEN and CDR2 is SYDVKM. The CDR3 is 15 residues long. CDR3 protein: CASSLAEGATDTQYF. The CDR3, as DNA: TGTGCCAGCAGTCTAGCGGAGGGGGCCACAGATACGCAGTATTTT.

V is TRBV3-1 (or the pseudogene TRBV3-2) and J is TRBJ2-1; D assignment may be TRBD1 or TRBD2 (5 bases each). Trimming cost V 1 base and J 3 bases, with 19 bases left between them. Germline values: CDR1 LGHDT, CDR2 YNNKEL (reference sequence). This CDR3 has 18 amino acids. The CDR3: CASSQAAGVGAFYNEQFF. In nucleotides, the CDR3 is TGTGCCAGCAGCCAAGCGGCTGGCGTCGGGGCCTTCTACAATGAGCAGTTCTTC.

This sequence joins TRBV7-9 and TRBJ2-7; D uncertain. V lost 3 bases to trimming and J lost 0 bases, with 6 bases between them. From germline, CDR1 is SEHNR and CDR2 FQNEAQ (reference sequence). This CDR3 is built from 13 residues. CDR3 loop: CASSFSSSYEQYF. The CDR3 DNA is TGTGCCAGCAGCTTTTCCAGCTCCTACGAGCAGTACTTC.

The chain employs TRBV28 and TRBJ2-2; possibly TRBD2 for D (5 bases). V was trimmed by 1 base and J by 2 bases, leaving 14 bases between them. The length of the CDR3 is 17 residues. The germline CDR1 and CDR2 sequences are MDHEN and SYDVKM. CDR3 sequence (DNA): TGTGCCAGCAGTTTATTGAGCGGTCGGAGTAACACCGGGGAGCTGTTTTTT. The encoded protein is CASSLLSGRSNTGELFF.

The chain uses TRBV5-4 and TRBJ1-1; weak D call: TRBD1 (5 bases). Germline values: CDR1 SGHNT, CDR2 YYREEE (reference sequence). The CDR3 totals 14 residues. Between the trimmed V and J ends, which lost 1 base and 1 base, there was a span of 8 bases. Here the CDR3 reads CASSLPRENTEAFF. CDR3 nucleotides: TGTGCCAGCAGCTTGCCCAGGGAGAACACTGAAGCTTTCTTT.

This rearrangement joins TRBV5-1 to TRBJ2-1; the match to TRBD1 covers 8 bases. V shed 3 bases and J 0 bases; nucleotides not matched to a gene: 2. In germline, CDR1 is SGHRS, CDR2 YFSETQ. The CDR3 is 15 residues long. CDR3 sequence reads: CASSSTGGSYNEQFF. In DNA, the CDR3 is TGCGCCAGCAGCTCTACAGGGGGCTCCTACAATGAGCAGTTCTTC.

The J gene is TRBJ2-5, the V gene TRBV28; 7 positions agree with TRBD2. The ends lost 6 bases at V and 5 bases at J; junction bases unmatched: 9. The CDR3 length is 14 residues. Germline CDR1 reads MDHEN; CDR2 reads SYDVKM. This CDR3 reads CASSTGGVAETQYF. In nucleotides, the CDR3 is TGTGCCAGCAGCACTGGGGGGGTTGCGGAGACCCAGTACTTC.